This passage covers 24 T cell receptor beta chains from one sample sequenced in a study of T-cell memory formation after mild COVID-19 (dated by TCRdb to 2020 to 2023). The library was produced with 5' RACE. Sequenced using an Illumina NovaSeq 6000. TCRdb redid the processing of the public reads, applying fastp at Q25 and MiXCR, and retained in-frame beta chains. Entries are consolidated by CDR3 protein sequence, retaining the most common genes and DNA. In all, the sample holds around 420,000 distinct CDR3 sequences, and roughly 26% of those were seen once. The ten largest clones add up to about 10% of the sample. The sample comprised PBMCs or a T cell subset sorted from them (not recorded which). Receptors were obtained from an adult woman who had mild COVID-19 (a few samples of this study predate the infection). The sample titles of this study are shuffled in the database, so cell type and time point are left out; the donor was told from shared clones.

V and J are TRBV7-2 and TRBJ2-7; 9 nucleotides align to TRBD1. With V trimmed by 5 bases and J by 4 bases, 15 bases remained unmatched. Germline lookup yields CDR1 SGHTA and CDR2 FQGNSA. The CDR3 covers 17 residues. The DNA of the CDR3 is TGTGCCAGCAGCCTCGTCACCGGGACAGGGACTGTTTACGAGCAGTACTTC. Translated, it gives CASSLVTGTGTVYEQYF.

The V gene is TRBV15, the J gene TRBJ1-1; tentatively, D is TRBD1 (6 bases). Looked up from germline, CDR1 is LNHNV and CDR2 is YYDKDF (reference sequence). The V gene lost 7 bases and the J gene lost 3 bases, with 18 bases spanning the gap. This CDR3 contains 15 residues. The DNA of the CDR3 is TGTGCCACCACCATCCAGGGGCTAAGGGACACTGAAGCTTTCTTT. It translates to CATTIQGLRDTEAFF.

The gene calls are TRBV7-6 and TRBJ1-2; 9 nucleotides agree with TRBD1. Per germline, CDR1 SGHVS and CDR2 FNYEAQ. The CDR3 totals 15 residues. V lost 5 bases to trimming and J lost 1 base; unmatched junction nucleotides: 5. This CDR3 is CASSPWTGDNYGYTF. For the CDR3, the DNA is TGTGCCAGCAGCCCATGGACAGGGGATAACTATGGCTACACCTTC.

The rearrangement links TRBV7-9 to TRBJ2-2, with no clear D. The CDR3 covers 12 residues. V lost 5 bases and J 8 bases, leaving 9 bases between the germline ends. In germline, CDR1 is SEHNR, CDR2 FQNEAQ (reference sequence). The CDR3 region is CASSIPPGELFF. The CDR3 DNA reads TGTGCCAGCAGCATACCCCCGGGGGAGCTGTTTTTT.

Ten or more counts support this clonotype. The CDR3 DNA reads TGTGCCAGCAGTTTGTCCCAGGGGGGGTTTGGCTACACCTTC. This sequence encodes CASSLSQGGFGYTF. This chain joins TRBV12-3 or TRBV12-4 and TRBJ1-2, with 7 positions matching TRBD1. The CDR3 extends over 14 amino acids. Trimming removed 3 bases from V and 7 bases from J; junction bases left unmatched: 8.

The sample holds a few counts of this clonotype. This chain links TRBV4-3 with TRBJ2-7; TRBD1 or TRBD2 may be the D gene (5 bases each). Germline V gene sequence: CDR1 LGHNA, CDR2 YSLEER. With 8 bases removed from V and 2 bases from J, the gap between germline ends came to 13 bases. The CDR3 extends over 13 amino acids. CDR3 residues: CASGPGATYEQYF. As DNA, the CDR3 is TGCGCCAGCGGTCCCGGGGCTACCTACGAGCAGTACTTC.

This chain connects TRBV6-6 to TRBJ2-1; D is possibly TRBD1 or TRBD2 (9 bases each). The CDR3 is 16 amino acids. V was cut by 2 bases and J by 9 bases, with 20 bases left in between. In germline, CDR1 is MNHNY, CDR2 SVGAGI (reference sequence). CDR3 sequence (DNA): TGTGCCAGCAGTTACACACACAGGGGGCGGGAGGGTGAGCAGTTCTTC. Protein product: CASSYTHRGREGEQFF.

This clonotype has only a few counts. This chain connects TRBV4-2 to TRBJ2-7; D is ambiguous. CDR3 length: 14 residues. Trimming left V 1 base short and J 0 bases short, with 7 bases between. Germline V gene lookup returns CDR1 LGHNA and CDR2 YNFKEQ. The chain's CDR3 is CASSQGASSYEQYF. In nucleotides, the CDR3 is TGTGCCAGCAGCCAAGGGGCCAGCTCCTACGAGCAGTACTTC.

There are many counts of this clonotype. Being one base from a much bigger clone, this may be a read error. V is TRBV5-1 and J is TRBJ1-1; a possible D gene is TRBD1 (6 bases). The germline gives CDR1 SGHRS, CDR2 YFSETQ. This CDR3 contains 13 residues. CDR3 DNA sequence: TGTGCCAGCAGCTTAGGGGGGGACACTGAAGCTTTCTTT. Translation gives CASSLGGDTEAFF.

This clonotype showed up just a few times. The genes are TRBV14 and TRBJ2-7, with D possibly called TRBD1 or TRBD2 (5 bases each). The germline V gene has CDR1 SGHDN and CDR2 FVKESK. V lost 2 bases to trimming and J lost 2 bases, with 10 bases between them. The CDR3 has 14 amino acids. DNA for the CDR3: TGTGCCAGCAGCCAATGGCAGGGAGCCTACGAGCAGTACTTC. Translation gives CASSQWQGAYEQYF.

Only a few counts were recorded for this clonotype. This CDR3 reads CASSLHRDDTEAFF. CDR3 coding DNA: TGTGCCAGCAGCTTGCACAGGGATGACACTGAAGCTTTCTTT. This chain uses TRBV7-3 with TRBJ1-1; D may be TRBD1 (6 bases). This CDR3 region has 14 residues. V lost 3 bases to trimming and J lost 3 bases, with 11 bases between them. Germline CDR1 is SGHTA and CDR2 is FQGTGA.

This clonotype was detected a few times. The chain links TRBV12-3 or TRBV12-4 to TRBJ1-1; D not certain. Trimming cost V 3 bases and J 1 base, with 6 bases left between them. The length of the CDR3 is 13 residues. CDR3 nucleotide sequence: TGTGCCAGCAGTTTTTTCGCGAACACTGAAGCTTTCTTT. Its protein product is CASSFFANTEAFF.

This clonotype was recorded a few times. The rearrangement links TRBV11-3 to TRBJ2-2; no firm D call. This CDR3 comprises 17 residues. Germline assignment: CDR1 SGHNT and CDR2 YENEEA. Between the trimmed V and J ends, which lost 4 bases and 1 base, there was a span of 16 bases. The CDR3 DNA is TGTGCCAGCAGCTCTCATGAGGTGGCGCTGAACACCGGGGAGCTGTTTTTT. Translated, it gives CASSSHEVALNTGELFF.

The V gene is TRBV12-3 or TRBV12-4, the J gene TRBJ2-7; 7 positions match TRBD1. This CDR3 is built from 13 residues. The V gene end was trimmed by 5 bases and the J gene end by 6 bases; junction bases not matched to a gene: 7. The CDR3 region is CASSDRVGFEQYF. The DNA of the CDR3 is TGTGCCAGCAGTGACAGGGTAGGTTTCGAGCAGTACTTC.

The chain combines TRBV6-5 with TRBJ2-7, with a possible D match to TRBD2 (7 bases). Trimming removed 5 bases at V and 7 bases at J, with 18 bases between. The CDR3 totals 14 residues. Germline V gene data show CDR1 as MNHEY and CDR2 as SVGAGI. The CDR3 spells CASSTLRGAEEQYF. As DNA, the CDR3 is TGTGCCAGCAGTACTCTTCGGGGGGCGGAAGAGCAGTACTTC.

The rearrangement uses TRBV5-6 and TRBJ2-4; TRBD2 matches at 12 bases. The ends lost 4 bases at V and 0 bases at J; junction bases unmatched: 5. This CDR3 contains 17 residues. Germline CDR1 is SGHDT and CDR2 is YYEEEE. The DNA of the CDR3 is TGTGCCAGCAGCCTCCTAGCGGGGGGGAAAGCCAAAAACATTCAGTACTTC. It encodes CASSLLAGGKAKNIQYF.

The CDR3 DNA reads as TGCAGCGTAAAACACAACCGGGACAGGGGAGGCGAGCAGTTCTTC. This encodes CSVKHNRDRGGEQFF. This rearrangement joins TRBV29-1 to TRBJ2-1; TRBD1 matches at 10 bases. The CDR3 length is 15 residues. Germline V CDR1 and CDR2: SQVTM, ANQGSEA. J gave up 10 bases and V 6 bases, and 15 bases lay outside the gene matches.

The chain combines TRBV12-5 with TRBJ2-2; D may match TRBD1 or TRBD2 (5 bases each). V was cut by 5 bases and J by 2 bases, with 18 bases left in between. This CDR3 spans 17 amino acids. CDR1 and CDR2 from the germline V gene are LGHNT and FRNRAP. DNA for the CDR3: TGTGCTAGTGGTCCGTCCAATGGGACCATCAACACCGGGGAGCTGTTTTTT. Its translation is CASGPSNGTINTGELFF.

The chain uses TRBV10-3 and TRBJ2-2; the D call may be TRBD1 or TRBD2 (5 bases each). V shed 10 bases and J shed 3 bases, with 18 bases lying between them. CDR1 and CDR2 (germline): ENHRY, SYGVKD. The CDR3 contains 15 residues. DNA of the CDR3: TGTGCCACCCAACAGGAGGCAGTTGACACCGGGGAGCTGTTTTTT. Translation gives CATQQEAVDTGELFF.

As concerns this clonotype: This may come from a read error, since a much larger clone is one base off. The V call is TRBV24-1, the J call TRBJ1-2; D is uncertain. V shed 1 base and J shed 2 bases, with 4 bases lying between them. Germline values: CDR1 KGHDR, CDR2 SFDVKD. CDR3 length: 13 amino acids. The CDR3 reads CATSDFGNYGYTF. Here the CDR3 DNA reads TGTGCCACCAGTGATTTTGGAAACTATGGCTACACCTTC.

This clonotype was counted only a few times. The V gene is TRBV29-1, the J gene TRBJ2-7, with D tentatively TRBD2 (6 bases). This CDR3 comprises 13 residues. V was cut by 7 bases and J by 0 bases, with 13 bases left in between. Germline lookup yields CDR1 SQVTM and CDR2 ANQGSEA. The CDR3 coding sequence is TGCAGCGCACGACTAGGTCTCTCCTACGAGCAGTACTTC. Its translation: CSARLGLSYEQYF.

This clonotype was counted between two and nine times. The gene calls are TRBV5-1 and TRBJ2-7; 7 bases agree with TRBD1. CDR1 SGHRS and CDR2 YFSETQ come from the germline V gene. The V and J ends lost 7 bases and 0 bases, in that order; junction bases with no gene match: 10. The CDR3 extends over 15 amino acids. This CDR3 is CASRDGQVNSYEQYF. CDR3 nucleotides: TGCGCCAGCCGCGACGGACAGGTCAACTCCTACGAGCAGTACTTC.

The CDR3 coding sequence is TGCAGCGCAGCGGGAGTGCACACCGGGGAGCTGTTTTTT. Its translation is CSAAGVHTGELFF. The genes are TRBV29-1 and TRBJ2-2; 8 nucleotides agree with TRBD2. CDR3 length: 13 amino acids. J gave up 3 bases and V 7 bases, and 4 bases lay outside the gene matches. Germline V gives CDR1 SQVTM, CDR2 ANQGSEA.

This clonotype was observed a handful of times. The chain has TRBV25-1 and TRBJ1-5; 11 positions match TRBD1. Germline V gives CDR1 MGHDK, CDR2 SYGVNS. With V trimmed by 5 bases and J by 6 bases, 6 bases remained unmatched. This CDR3 region has 15 residues. The CDR3 is CASSTGTGGSQPQHF. For the CDR3, the DNA is TGTGCCAGCAGTACCGGGACAGGGGGAAGTCAGCCCCAGCATTTT.